This TCR beta chain was observed in a study of early T cells in non-severe SARS-CoV-2 infection. Individual cDNA molecules received unique molecular identifiers. TCRdb re-derived calls from the 5' RACE reads in MiXCR, one entry per CDR3 protein. Among about 90,000 distinct CDR3 sequences listed, under 15% were seen once. CDR1 is SGHRS, CDR2 YFSETQ, per germline. V was trimmed by 0 bases and J by 8 bases, leaving 11 bases between them. The CDR3 spans 14 residues. Findings of the study overall: Reliance on VDJdb matching favored anti-spike CD8 responses; private and CD4 specificities were missed.

A few counts support this clonotype. What it binds is not known. Sequencing was performed on whole blood. The J gene is TRBJ1-4, the V gene TRBV5-1; perhaps TRBD1 as D (5 bases). This TCR derives from an adult who was a healthcare worker with PCR-confirmed SARS-CoV-2 infection or an uninfected control (not recorded which). In DNA form, the CDR3 reads TGCGCCAGCAGCTTGGTGCAGGGAGACGAAAAACTGTTTTTT. It yields the protein CASSLVQGDEKLFF.